Presented here are 9 T cell receptor beta chains from one specimen sequenced in a study of blood T cell repertoires in COVID-19. Here immunoSEQ multiplex PCR was the method, and the copy in TCRdb shows in-frame clones only, minus some. The sample lists around 83,000 clones; more than 75% were seen once. The sequenced material came from peripheral blood. All receptors come from a man aged 80 or over with active or convalescent COVID-19.

The genes are TRBV18 and TRBJ1-6, with TRBD1 as a possible D gene (5 bases). Trimming removed 0 bases at V and 9 bases at J, with 18 bases between. The CDR3 length is 17 residues. Per the germline V gene, CDR1 is KGHSH and CDR2 is LQKENI. The CDR3 DNA is TGTGCCAGCTCACCACCGACGGCGGAGCGAAGGGGTTCACCCCTCCACTTT. As protein: CASSPPTAERRGSPLHF.

The chain links TRBV27 to TRBJ2-5, with D maybe TRBD1 (5 bases). Germline loops: CDR1 MNHEY, CDR2 SMNVEV (reference sequence). This CDR3 has 14 amino acids. Trimming cost V 1 base and J 5 bases, with 11 bases left between them. The CDR3 here is CASSLLAGFETQYF. CDR3 coding DNA: TGTGCCAGCAGTTTATTAGCAGGGTTCGAGACCCAGTACTTC.

J is TRBJ2-3 and V is TRBV19; 8 bases are shared with TRBD2. V trimming: 2 bases; J trimming: 7 bases; junction bases outside the gene matches: 8. The germline V gene has CDR1 LNHDA and CDR2 SQIVND (reference sequence). The CDR3 spans 15 residues. The CDR3 is CASSIFRAGGHTQYF. The CDR3 DNA is TGTGCCAGTAGTATATTCCGGGCGGGAGGTCATACGCAGTATTTT.

V gene TRBV6-5 combines with J gene TRBJ2-5; possible D gene TRBD2, 5 bases. This CDR3 is built from 12 residues. Germline V gene lookup returns CDR1 MNHEY and CDR2 SVGAGI. With 10 bases removed from V and 9 bases from J, the gap between germline ends came to 18 bases. CDR3 sequence reads: CATLSDFKAQYF. The CDR3 DNA sequence: TGTGCCACCCTTTCGGACTTTAAGGCCCAGTACTTC.

This chain links TRBV15 with TRBJ1-3; tentatively, D is TRBD1 (6 bases). This CDR3 contains 15 residues. Trimming removed 2 bases from V and 3 bases from J, with 11 bases in between. The germline V gene has CDR1 LNHNV and CDR2 YYDKDF (reference sequence). This chain's CDR3 is CATSRSRGGGNTIYF. The CDR3 DNA is TGTGCCACCAGCAGATCCAGGGGTGGTGGAAACACCATATATTTT.

The genes are TRBV5-1 and TRBJ2-2, with D perhaps matching TRBD2 (6 bases). V lost 2 bases and J lost 5, with 13 bases in between. From germline, CDR1 is SGHRS and CDR2 YFSETQ. This CDR3 comprises 15 residues. This CDR3 reads CASSLMTSRTGELFF. The CDR3 region has the DNA TGCGCCAGCAGCTTAATGACTAGTCGTACCGGGGAGCTGTTTTTT.

This chain links TRBV2 with TRBJ1-2; no definite D call. From germline, CDR1 is SNHLY and CDR2 FYNNEI. V shed 1 base and J shed 3 bases, with 6 bases lying between them. The CDR3 has 13 amino acids. The CDR3 sequence is CASSEGSYYGYTF. The CDR3 bases are TGTGCCAGCAGTGAAGGCAGTTACTATGGCTACACCTTC.

The rearrangement joins TRBV24-1 to TRBJ2-1, with 8 bases identical to TRBD2. This CDR3 region has 16 residues. Germline V gene data show CDR1 as KGHDR and CDR2 as SFDVKD. With V trimmed by 1 base and J by 4 bases, 5 bases remained unmatched. The CDR3 sequence: CATSDLVAGRYNEQFF. The CDR3 DNA sequence: TGTGCCACCAGTGATTTAGTAGCGGGGAGATACAATGAGCAGTTCTTC.

The chain carries TRBV5-1 and TRBJ2-5, with 10 bases lining up with TRBD1. Germline CDR1 and CDR2: SGHRS and YFSETQ. This CDR3 is 14 amino acids long. Trimming removed 5 bases from V and 1 base from J; junction bases left unmatched: 2. CDR3 sequence reads: CASSWTGGQETQYF. CDR3 nucleotides: TGCGCCAGCAGTTGGACAGGGGGCCAAGAGACCCAGTACTTC. Together with reference TRBV5-1 and TRBJ2-5, the CDR3 gives the full variable domain: KAGVTQTPRYLIKTRGQQVTLSCSPISGHRSVSWYQQTPGQGLQFLFEYFSETQRNKGNFPGRFSGRQFSNSRSEMNVSTLELGDSALYLCASSWTGGQETQYFGPGTRLLVL.